These 29 T cell receptor beta chains came from one sample sequenced in a study of blood T cell repertoires in COVID-19. Libraries were prepared by immunoSEQ multiplex PCR; TCRdb keeps only in-frame clonotypes and omits some of them. Among fewer than 200,000 clones listed, roughly 82% were seen once. Sequences were obtained from peripheral blood. Source of these receptors: a woman aged 70-85 years with acute or convalescent COVID-19.

This chain connects TRBV30 to TRBJ1-6; D gene unclear. CDR3 length equals 13 residues. V was shortened by 3 bases and J by 6 bases, with 9 bases between the two germline ends. Germline V gives CDR1 GTSNPN, CDR2 SVGIG (reference sequence). The CDR3 DNA is TGTGCCTGGAGGGGCAGCTTTAATTCACCCCTCCACTTT. Amino acids: CAWRGSFNSPLHF.

This chain uses TRBV27 with TRBJ2-7; 13 bases line up with TRBD2. CDR1 MNHEY and CDR2 SMNVEV come from the germline V gene (reference sequence). CDR3 length: 16 amino acids. V gave up 5 bases and J gave up 0 bases; unmatched junction bases: 4. The CDR3 loop reads CASSPLAGGVSYEQYF. The CDR3 DNA reads TGTGCCAGCAGTCCACTAGCGGGAGGGGTCTCCTACGAGCAGTACTTC.

This clone was found many times. The chain recombines TRBV6-2 or TRBV6-3 with TRBJ2-7; TRBD2 matches at 11 bases. CDR1 MNHEY and CDR2 SVGEGT come from the germline V gene. Unmatched junction bases numbered 2, after V lost 4 bases and J lost 0 bases. The length of the CDR3 is 15 residues. CDR3 coding DNA: TGTGCCAGCAGTTCACTAGCGGGGGCCTCCTACGAGCAGTACTTC. Protein: CASSSLAGASYEQYF.

This chain connects TRBV3-1 (or the pseudogene TRBV3-2) to TRBJ2-4; 8 nucleotides align to TRBD1. The V gene end was trimmed by 5 bases and the J gene end by 2 bases; junction bases not matched to a gene: 5. The germline V gene encodes CDR1 LGHDT and CDR2 YNNKEL (reference sequence). The CDR3 has 15 amino acids. This CDR3 is CASSARTGSKNIQYF. The DNA of the CDR3 is TGTGCCAGCAGCGCCCGGACAGGGTCCAAAAACATTCAGTACTTC.

The chain recombines TRBV27 with TRBJ2-1; 10 nucleotides line up with TRBD2. The trim removed 3 bases at V and 6 bases at J, leaving 5 bases unmatched. The CDR3 consists of 15 residues. Germline V lookup: CDR1 MNHEY, CDR2 SMNVEV (reference sequence). The CDR3 here is CASSLERGGSNEQFF. Written as DNA, the CDR3 is TGTGCCAGCAGTTTGGAGCGGGGGGGTAGCAATGAGCAGTTCTTC.

The chain links TRBV5-4 to TRBJ2-7, with TRBD2 matching over 9 bases. V dropped 3 bases and J dropped 2; count of bases not matched to a gene: 6. Germline-derived CDR1 and CDR2 are SGHNT and YYREEE (reference sequence). There are 15 residues in the CDR3. CDR3 sequence: CASSSPASGTYEQYF. The CDR3 nucleotides are TGTGCCAGCAGCTCGCCGGCTAGCGGGACCTACGAGCAGTACTTC.

The chain recombines TRBV27 with TRBJ1-4, with D uncertain. Per the germline V gene, CDR1 is MNHEY and CDR2 is SMNVEV (reference sequence). There are 13 residues in the CDR3. The germline V and J ends were trimmed by 2 bases and 8 bases, with 9 bases remaining between them. DNA for the CDR3: TGTGCCAGCAGTTTAGGCCCTTGGGAAAAACTGTTTTTT. Protein product: CASSLGPWEKLFF.

The chain has TRBV11-2 and TRBJ1-4, with D maybe TRBD1 (5 bases). The CDR3 contains 15 residues. V lost 0 bases and J lost 4, with 9 bases in between. Germline CDR1 and CDR2: SGHAT and FQNNGV. The CDR3 is CASSLDVRVNEKLFF. DNA for the CDR3: TGTGCCAGCAGCTTAGATGTCAGGGTTAATGAAAAACTGTTTTTT.

V usage is TRBV20-1 and J usage is TRBJ1-2, with D uncertain. CDR1 DFQATT and CDR2 SNEGSKA come from the germline V gene (reference sequence). This CDR3 has 11 residues. The V and J ends lost 6 bases and 5 bases respectively, with 10 bases between them. CDR3 sequence (DNA): TGCAGTGCCTCCACCCGGTATGGCTACACCTTC. The encoded protein is CSASTRYGYTF.

This clone was recorded only once. An end of the junction differs from the germline gene, which may be a read error. This rearrangement joins TRBV7-6 to TRBJ2-1; D perhaps matches TRBD2 (6 bases). Germline V CDR1 and CDR2: SGHVS, FNYEAQ. The CDR3 is 14 amino acids. The CDR3 DNA is TGTGCCAGCATCCCCACCGGGACTTCCAATCAGCAGTTCTTC. Translating it yields CASIPTGTSNQQFF.

The chain employs TRBV6-4 and TRBJ2-2; TRBD2 aligns across 7 bases. The CDR3 consists of 16 residues. V lost 11 bases to trimming and J lost 3 bases; unmatched junction nucleotides: 15. CDR1 and CDR2 (germline): MRHNA, SNTAGT. This CDR3 reads CAPEEERGSHTGELFF. CDR3 sequence (DNA): TGTGCCCCAGAGGAAGAGCGGGGCTCTCACACCGGGGAGCTGTTTTTT.

V gene TRBV11-2 combines with J gene TRBJ2-2, with 8 positions matching TRBD2. The CDR3 sequence is 19 residues long. Germline assignment: CDR1 SGHAT and CDR2 FQNNGV. With V trimmed by 4 bases and J by 7 bases, 20 bases remained unmatched. For the CDR3, the DNA is TGTGCCAGCAGCTCCCCCATCGCTGACGGGAGGGCTCGGAGCGGGGAGCTGTTTTTT. Its translation: CASSSPIADGRARSGELFF.

This clone was observed a single time. The chain recombines TRBV28 with TRBJ1-2; D may be TRBD1 (6 bases). The germline CDR1 and CDR2 sequences are MDHEN and SYDVKM. V was clipped by 5 bases and J by 3 bases, with 13 bases between them. The CDR3 runs to 14 residues. The CDR3 region has the DNA TGTGCCAGCAGTACCGGACAGATCCACTATGGCTACACCTTC. Its translation: CASSTGQIHYGYTF.

CDR3 DNA sequence: TGTGCCAGCAGTTTCTCTCAGGGCCCTGAAGCTTTCTTT. This translates into CASSFSQGPEAFF. The genes are TRBV6-5 and TRBJ1-1; weak D call: TRBD1 (5 bases). V lost 4 bases and J 6 bases, leaving 12 bases between the germline ends. The germline V gene encodes CDR1 MNHEY and CDR2 SVGAGI. CDR3 size: 13 residues.

V is TRBV30 and J is TRBJ2-6; a weak D match, TRBD2 (6 bases). V was cut by 1 base and J by 0 bases, with 13 bases left in between. CDR1 is GTSNPN and CDR2 is SVGIG in the germline V gene (reference sequence). The CDR3 is 17 amino acids. The DNA for the CDR3 is TGTGCCTGGAGTGATGGGGGGATAAACTCTGGGGCCAACGTCCTGACTTTC. Protein product: CAWSDGGINSGANVLTF.

The rearrangement links TRBV10-3 to TRBJ2-3; the match to TRBD1 covers 9 bases. The CDR3 totals 15 residues. The V and J ends lost 2 bases and 4 bases, in that order; junction bases with no gene match: 4. CDR1 ENHRY and CDR2 SYGVKD come from the germline V gene. This CDR3 reads CAISERDRASDTQYF. The CDR3 coding sequence is TGTGCCATCAGTGAGAGGGACAGGGCTTCAGATACGCAGTATTTT.

There are a few counts of this clone. The CDR3 DNA reads TGTGCCAGCAGCCCGTCAGGCTCCTACGAGCAGTACTTC. Protein: CASSPSGSYEQYF. The chain is built from TRBV7-3 and TRBJ2-7; no definite D call. V was clipped by 5 bases and J by 0 bases, with 8 bases between them. Germline V gene sequence: CDR1 SGHTA, CDR2 FQGTGA. CDR3 size: 13 residues.

Worth noting for this clone: Other DNA sequences in the same sample also yield this CDR3. The CDR3 sequence is CASSPDSNYGYTF. CDR3 DNA sequence: TGTGCCAGCAGCCCCGACAGTAACTATGGCTACACCTTC. This chain links TRBV11-2 with TRBJ1-2; D might be TRBD1 (5 bases). CDR3 length: 13 residues. Germline-derived CDR1 and CDR2 are SGHAT and FQNNGV. The V end was cut by 5 bases, the J end by 1 base, with 8 bases between.

This sequence joins TRBV10-3 and TRBJ1-1; 8 bases line up with TRBD1. The V segment lost 7 bases and the J segment 4 bases; nucleotides outside the gene matches: 11. The CDR3 loop spans 15 amino acids. The V gene's germline CDR1 is ENHRY and CDR2 SYGVKD. CDR3 sequence reads: CAITPGDRRATEAFF. As DNA, the CDR3 is TGTGCCATCACCCCAGGGGACAGGCGAGCCACTGAAGCTTTCTTT.

This clone was counted between two and nine times. V is TRBV19 and J is TRBJ1-1; tentative D call: TRBD1 (6 bases). CDR1 LNHDA and CDR2 SQIVND come from the germline V gene (reference sequence). The length of the CDR3 is 14 residues. Trimming shortened V by 7 bases and J by 8 bases, and 20 bases separated the two germline ends. CDR3 residues: CASTIAGDLGEAFF. The CDR3 DNA reads as TGTGCCAGTACCATCGCAGGGGATTTAGGAGAAGCTTTCTTT.

The CDR3: CASSLNGQGDQPQHF. The DNA of the CDR3 is TGCGCCAGCAGCTTGAACGGGCAGGGGGATCAGCCCCAGCATTTT. The chain has TRBV5-1 and TRBJ1-5, with 7 nucleotides matching TRBD1. The CDR3 length is 15 residues. Germline V gene data show CDR1 as SGHRS and CDR2 as YFSETQ. V was clipped by 1 base and J by 5 bases; unmatched bases: 6.

V and J are TRBV4-3 and TRBJ2-1; TRBD1 is a possible D gene (5 bases). Between the trimmed V and J ends, which lost 0 bases and 3 bases, there was a span of 9 bases. The CDR3 covers 15 residues. The germline V gene has CDR1 LGHNA and CDR2 YSLEER. CDR3: CASSQDDRRYNEQFF. CDR3 nucleotides: TGCGCCAGCAGCCAAGATGACAGACGCTACAATGAGCAGTTCTTC.

The chain joins TRBV11-2 to TRBJ1-2, with D perhaps TRBD1 (6 bases). The V and J ends lost 5 bases and 6 bases respectively, with 13 bases between them. From germline, CDR1 is SGHAT and CDR2 FQNNGV. This CDR3 contains 13 residues. CDR3 DNA sequence: TGTGCCAGCAGCCCGAGAGAGGGGGATGGCTACACCTTC. Protein sequence: CASSPREGDGYTF.

This sequence joins TRBV27 and TRBJ1-1; no clear D gene. CDR3 length equals 13 residues. The V end lost 6 bases, the J end lost 2 bases, and 10 bases lay between the germline ends. The V gene's germline CDR1 is MNHEY and CDR2 SMNVEV (reference sequence). CDR3 residues: CASSPGPNTEAFF. CDR3 coding DNA: TGTGCCAGCAGCCCTGGGCCCAACACTGAAGCTTTCTTT.

The chain carries TRBV20-1 and TRBJ2-7, with 11 bases fitting TRBD2. V shed 3 bases, J shed 7 bases, and the junction held 17 bases outside the gene matches. CDR1 DFQATT and CDR2 SNEGSKA come from the germline V gene (reference sequence). CDR3 size: 17 residues. CDR3 in amino acids: CSASSSNSGRAEGEQYF. Written as DNA, the CDR3 is TGCAGTGCTAGTTCCTCCAATAGCGGGAGGGCCGAGGGGGAGCAGTACTTC.

V is TRBV16 and J is TRBJ2-5; 7 nucleotides line up with TRBD1. The CDR3 contains 14 residues. Germline lookup yields CDR1 KGHSY and CDR2 FQNENV. V was clipped by 2 bases and J by 5 bases; unmatched bases: 5. CDR3 DNA sequence: TGTGCCAGCAGCCAAAGACAGGGTCCGGAGACCCAGTACTTC. Protein sequence: CASSQRQGPETQYF. The complete variable domain, with remaining parts taken from reference TRBV16 and TRBJ2-5, reads GEEVAQTPKHLVRGEGQKAKLYCAPIKGHSYVFWYQQVLKNEFKFLISFQNENVFDETGMPKERFSAKCLPNSPCSLEIQATKLEDSAVYFCASSQRQGPETQYFGPGTRLLVL.

This chain connects TRBV7-2 to TRBJ2-1, with 9 bases matching TRBD2. Trimming cost V 0 bases and J 9 bases; bases outside gene matches: 9. This CDR3 region has 16 residues. Germline loops: CDR1 SGHTA, CDR2 FQGNSA. For the CDR3, the DNA is TGTGCCAGCAGCTTAGCCCCTAGCGGGGTGGGGGGTGAGCAGTTCTTC. It encodes CASSLAPSGVGGEQFF.

This clone appeared a single time. V is TRBV19 and J is TRBJ1-6, with D perhaps TRBD1 (6 bases). Trimming stripped 3 bases from V and 8 bases from J, with 17 bases between. The CDR3 contains 16 residues. Germline lookup yields CDR1 LNHDA and CDR2 SQIVND (reference sequence). The CDR3 here is CASSILGGRADSPLHF. The DNA of the CDR3 is TGTGCCAGTAGTATTCTAGGGGGTCGGGCGGATTCACCCCTCCACTTT.

This clone was detected a few times. The chain carries TRBV9 and TRBJ1-1; D might be TRBD1 (5 bases). This CDR3 is built from 15 residues. Germline loops: CDR1 SGDLS, CDR2 YYNGEE. The V and J ends lost 4 bases and 3 bases respectively, with 16 bases between them. CDR3 sequence reads: CASSPGGLSDTEAFF. CDR3 bases: TGTGCCAGCAGCCCGGGGGGGTTATCGGACACTGAAGCTTTCTTT.